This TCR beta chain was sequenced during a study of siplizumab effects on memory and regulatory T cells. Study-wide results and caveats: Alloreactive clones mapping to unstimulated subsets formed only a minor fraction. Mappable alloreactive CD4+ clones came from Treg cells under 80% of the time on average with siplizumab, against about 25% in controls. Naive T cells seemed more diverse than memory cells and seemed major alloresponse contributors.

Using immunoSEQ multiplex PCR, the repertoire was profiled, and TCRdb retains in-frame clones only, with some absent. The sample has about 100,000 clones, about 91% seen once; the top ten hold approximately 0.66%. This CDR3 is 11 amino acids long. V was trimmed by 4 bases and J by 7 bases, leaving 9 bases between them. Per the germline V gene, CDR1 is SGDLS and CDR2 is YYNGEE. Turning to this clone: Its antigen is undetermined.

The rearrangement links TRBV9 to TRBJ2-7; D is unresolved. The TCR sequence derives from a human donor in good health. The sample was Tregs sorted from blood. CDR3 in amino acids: CASSSDAEQYF. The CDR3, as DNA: TGTGCCAGCAGCTCCGACGCGGAGCAGTACTTC.